Below, one T cell receptor (beta chain) is given with its context. V lost 1 base, J lost 3 bases, and 6 bases lay in between. This CDR3 region has 13 residues. CDR1 is KGHSH, CDR2 LQKENI, per germline. This entry belongs to a study of blood T cell repertoires in COVID-19. The table came from immunoSEQ multiplex PCR; TCRdb's copy has only in-frame clones and leaves some out. The sample lists 150,000 to 200,000 clones, approximately 90% occurring once. The sequence was obtained from a woman between 50 and 59 years old who had recovered from COVID-19. V gene TRBV18 combines with J gene TRBJ1-2; D gene uncertain. Material: PBMCs or T cells enriched from blood (not recorded which). The CDR3 region is CASSPQGDYGYTF. As DNA, the CDR3 is TGTGCCAGCTCACCACAGGGAGACTATGGCTACACCTTC. Variable domain in full (rest from reference TRBV18 and TRBJ1-2): NAGVMQNPRHLVRRRGQEARLRCSPMKGHSHVYWYRQLPEEGLKFMVYLQKENIIDESGMPKERFSAEFPKEGPSILRIQQVVRGDSAAYFCASSPQGDYGYTFGSGTRLTVV.